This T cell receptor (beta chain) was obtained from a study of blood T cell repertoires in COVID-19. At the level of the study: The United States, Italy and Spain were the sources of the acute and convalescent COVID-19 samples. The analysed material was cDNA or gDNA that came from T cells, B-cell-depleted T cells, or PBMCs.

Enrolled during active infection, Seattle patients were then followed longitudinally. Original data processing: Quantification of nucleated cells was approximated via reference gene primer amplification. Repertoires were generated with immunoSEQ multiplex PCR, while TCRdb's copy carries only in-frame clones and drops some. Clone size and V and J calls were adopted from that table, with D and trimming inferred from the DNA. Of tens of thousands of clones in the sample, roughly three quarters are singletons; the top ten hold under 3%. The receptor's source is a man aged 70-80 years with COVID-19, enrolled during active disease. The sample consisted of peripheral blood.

CDR3 loop: CASSAPGGSGTGELFF. The CDR3 DNA reads as TGTGCCAGCAGTGCCCCAGGAGGGAGTGGCACCGGGGAGCTGTTTTTT. This chain uses TRBV25-1 with TRBJ2-2, with D maybe TRBD2 (6 bases). The CDR3 totals 16 residues. CDR1 and CDR2 (germline): MGHDK, SYGVNS. The germline V and J ends were trimmed by 4 bases and 4 bases, with 16 bases remaining between them.